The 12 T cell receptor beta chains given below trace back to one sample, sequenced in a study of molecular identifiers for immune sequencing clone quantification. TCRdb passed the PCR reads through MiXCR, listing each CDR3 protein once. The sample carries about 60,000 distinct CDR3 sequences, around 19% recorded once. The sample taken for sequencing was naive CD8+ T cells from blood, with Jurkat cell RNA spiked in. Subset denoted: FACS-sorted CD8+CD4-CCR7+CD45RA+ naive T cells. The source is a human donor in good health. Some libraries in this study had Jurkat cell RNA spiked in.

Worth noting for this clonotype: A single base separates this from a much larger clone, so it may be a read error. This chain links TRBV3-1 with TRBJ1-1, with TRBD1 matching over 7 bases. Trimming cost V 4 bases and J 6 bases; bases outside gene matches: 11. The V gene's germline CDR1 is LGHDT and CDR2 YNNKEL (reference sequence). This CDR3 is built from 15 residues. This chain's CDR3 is CASSPRQDRLSEAFF. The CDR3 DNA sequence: TGTGCCAGCAGCCCCCGTCAGGACAGGCTATCTGAAGCTTTCTTT.

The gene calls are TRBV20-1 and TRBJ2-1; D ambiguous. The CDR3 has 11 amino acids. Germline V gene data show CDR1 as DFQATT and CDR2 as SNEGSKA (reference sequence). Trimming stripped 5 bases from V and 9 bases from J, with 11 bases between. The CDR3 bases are TGCAGTGCTTATAGGCTCGGTGAGCAGTTCTTC. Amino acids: CSAYRLGEQFF.

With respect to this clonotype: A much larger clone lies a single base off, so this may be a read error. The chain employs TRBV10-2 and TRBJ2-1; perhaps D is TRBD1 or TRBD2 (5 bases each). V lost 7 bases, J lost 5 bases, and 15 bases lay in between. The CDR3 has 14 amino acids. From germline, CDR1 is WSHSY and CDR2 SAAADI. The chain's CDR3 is CASTGTMSNNEQFF. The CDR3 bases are TGCGCCAGCACCGGGACCATGTCAAACAATGAGCAGTTCTTC.

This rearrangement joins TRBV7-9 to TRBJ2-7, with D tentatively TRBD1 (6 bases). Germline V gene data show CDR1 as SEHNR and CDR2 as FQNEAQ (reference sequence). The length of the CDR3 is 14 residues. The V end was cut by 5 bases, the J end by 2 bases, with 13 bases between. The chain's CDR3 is CASSTEEGAYEQYF. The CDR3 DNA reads TGTGCCAGCAGCACGGAAGAGGGGGCCTACGAGCAGTACTTC.

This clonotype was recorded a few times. This chain's CDR3 is CASSWINSGRAQETQYF. Here the CDR3 DNA reads TGTGCCAGCAGTTGGATTAATAGCGGGAGGGCACAAGAGACCCAGTACTTC. The chain has TRBV2 and TRBJ2-5; 11 bases are a match to TRBD2. Germline V gene data show CDR1 as SNHLY and CDR2 as FYNNEI. This CDR3 has 17 residues. V lost 5 bases and J lost 2; bases outside the gene matches: 10.

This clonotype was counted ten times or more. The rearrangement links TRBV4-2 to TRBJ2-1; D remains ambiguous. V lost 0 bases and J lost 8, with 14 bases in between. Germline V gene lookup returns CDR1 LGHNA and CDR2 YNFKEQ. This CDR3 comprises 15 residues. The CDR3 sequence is CASSQEVGLSHEQFF. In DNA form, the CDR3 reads TGTGCCAGCAGCCAAGAGGTAGGCTTGAGCCATGAGCAGTTCTTC.

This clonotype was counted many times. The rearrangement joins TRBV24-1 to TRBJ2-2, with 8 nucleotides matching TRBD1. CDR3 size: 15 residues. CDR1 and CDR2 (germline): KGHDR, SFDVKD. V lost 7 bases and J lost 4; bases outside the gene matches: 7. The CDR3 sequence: CATRPTGDFTGELFF. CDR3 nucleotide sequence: TGTGCCACCAGGCCGACAGGGGATTTCACCGGGGAGCTGTTTTTT.

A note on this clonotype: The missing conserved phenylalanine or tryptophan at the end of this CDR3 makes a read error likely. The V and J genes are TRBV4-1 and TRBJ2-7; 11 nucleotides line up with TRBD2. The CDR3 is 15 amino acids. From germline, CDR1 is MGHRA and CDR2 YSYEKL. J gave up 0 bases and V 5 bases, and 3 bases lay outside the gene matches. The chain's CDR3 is CASSSTSGNSYEQYL. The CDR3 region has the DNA TGCGCCAGCAGCTCGACTAGCGGGAACTCCTACGAGCAGTACCTC.

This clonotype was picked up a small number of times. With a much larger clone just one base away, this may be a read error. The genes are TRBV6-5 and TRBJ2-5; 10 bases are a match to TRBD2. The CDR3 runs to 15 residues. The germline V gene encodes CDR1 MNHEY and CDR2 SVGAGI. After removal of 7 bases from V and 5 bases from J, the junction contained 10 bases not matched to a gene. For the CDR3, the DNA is TGTGCCAGCAACCAAGCGGGAGGGCTGGGTGAGACCCAGTACTTC. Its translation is CASNQAGGLGETQYF.

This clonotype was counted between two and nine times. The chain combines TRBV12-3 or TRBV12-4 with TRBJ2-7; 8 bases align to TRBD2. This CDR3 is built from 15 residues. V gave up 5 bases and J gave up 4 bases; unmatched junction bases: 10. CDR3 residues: CASSPVEAGAYEQYF. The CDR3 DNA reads TGTGCCAGCAGTCCCGTTGAAGCGGGAGCTTACGAGCAGTACTTC.

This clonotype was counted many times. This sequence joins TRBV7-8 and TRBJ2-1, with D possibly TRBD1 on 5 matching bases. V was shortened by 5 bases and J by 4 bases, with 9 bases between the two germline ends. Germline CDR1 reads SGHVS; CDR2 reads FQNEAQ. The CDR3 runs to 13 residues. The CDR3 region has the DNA TGTGCCAGCAGCCCGACAGCTTACAATGAGCAGTTCTTC. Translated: CASSPTAYNEQFF. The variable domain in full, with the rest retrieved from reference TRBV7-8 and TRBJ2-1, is GAGVSQSPRYKVAKRGQDVALRCDPISGHVSLFWYQQALGQGPEFLTYFQNEAQLDKSGLPSDRFFAERPEGSVSTLKIQRTQQEDSAVYLCASSPTAYNEQFFGPGTRLTVL.

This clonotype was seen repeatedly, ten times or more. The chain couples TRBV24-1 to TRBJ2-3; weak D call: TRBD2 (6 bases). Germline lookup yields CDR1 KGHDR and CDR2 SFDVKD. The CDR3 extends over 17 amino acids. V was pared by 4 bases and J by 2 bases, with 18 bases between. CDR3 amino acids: CATSDPAEGTPTDTQYF. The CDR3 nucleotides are TGTGCCACCAGTGACCCCGCGGAGGGGACCCCCACAGATACGCAGTATTTT.